The clone carrying this TCR beta chain was counted many times. Its antigen remains unknown. The data are from a study of T cells in Graves' hyperthyroidism and ophthalmopathy. For the study at large: Specimen type is peripheral blood, collected at initial diagnosis prior to any treatment.

Amplified TCR beta CDR3 regions came from RNA transcripts. TCR CDR3 underwent first-round RT-PCR with the HTBI primer set. TCRdb re-analysed the multiplex PCR reads in MiXCR, keeping a single row per CDR3 protein. The repertoire includes 450,000 to 550,000 distinct CDR3 sequences, 24% of them detected once, and roughly 12% sits in the top ten. The study, taken as a whole, reports: Ophthalmopathy was predicted by the model a median of 6.5 months ahead of onset.

The study excluded patients with uncontrolled infection, other autoimmune disease, pregnancy or lactation. Extraction of PBMCs used more than 8.5 ml of fresh peripheral blood. J gave up 7 bases and V 0 bases, and 7 bases lay outside the gene matches. Germline V gives CDR1 SGHNT, CDR2 YYREEE (reference sequence). This CDR3 is 14 amino acids long. This clonotype was obtained from a woman aged 25 to 45 with Graves' ophthalmopathy. This rearrangement joins TRBV5-4 to TRBJ2-7; TRBD1 aligns across 7 bases. Specimen: blood. The CDR3 DNA is TGTGCCAGCAGCTTGGTTGGGACAGATCGTGAGCAGTACTTC. It codes for CASSLVGTDREQYF.